This T cell receptor beta chain was captured by sequencing in a study of identical twins. Study findings and constraints: There was more out-of-frame TCR alpha sharing in monozygotic twins than models estimated.

This clonotype appeared a few times. Its antigen is currently unknown. In TCRdb, the 5' RACE reads were re-called with MiXCR into one record per CDR3 protein. The sample carries roughly 290,000 distinct CDR3 sequences, approximately 8.5% recorded once. Germline CDR1 SGHKS, CDR2 YYEKEE (reference sequence). Trimming at V came to 4 bases and at J to 5 bases, leaving 10 bases not matched to a gene. CDR3 length: 16 residues. Healthy Caucasian donors formed the entire cohort. Separately, the same data were catalogued under a study of yellow fever vaccine responses in identical twins.

This TCR came from a woman under 30 in good health. Sequenced: memory (CD45RO+) T cells sorted from blood. This chain connects TRBV5-5 to TRBJ2-2, with 8 bases identical to TRBD2. As DNA, the CDR3 is TGTGCCAGCAGCCCGAACGGGGGGGGGCAAACCGGGGAGCTGTTTTTT. As protein: CASSPNGGGQTGELFF.